The 14 T cell receptor beta chains given below trace back to one sample, sequenced in a study of identical twins. Using its own MiXCR run on the 5' RACE reads, TCRdb lists one record per CDR3 protein. The sample carries under 900,000 distinct CDR3 sequences, 9% to 15% recorded once. The same data also contributed to another study, on yellow fever vaccine responses in identical twins.

What was sequenced was PBMCs. The receptors were gathered from a woman under 30 in good health.

This chain uses TRBV10-3 with TRBJ2-5; no reliable D call. Germline values: CDR1 ENHRY, CDR2 SYGVKD. Trimming cost V 0 bases and J 2 bases, with 16 bases left between them. This CDR3 region has 17 residues. The CDR3 DNA reads as TGTGCCATCAGTGAGTCGGTTATAGGCAGAGGACAAGAGACCCAGTACTTC. The encoded protein is CAISESVIGRGQETQYF.

The J gene is TRBJ2-2, the V gene TRBV12-3 or TRBV12-4, with TRBD2 matching 12 bases. V shed 7 bases and J 4 bases; nucleotides not matched to a gene: 13. The CDR3 has 18 residues. The CDR3 bases are TGTGCCAGCAAACATCTAGCGGGGGGGCCAAGGGGCACCGGGGAGCTGTTTTTT. It is translated as CASKHLAGGPRGTGELFF.

V is TRBV20-1 and J is TRBJ2-3; 9 positions match TRBD2. CDR3 length: 16 residues. J gave up 0 bases and V 6 bases, and 10 bases lay outside the gene matches. The germline CDR1 and CDR2 sequences are DFQATT and SNEGSKA (reference sequence). CDR3 nucleotide sequence: TGCAGTGCCCGTACCGGGACTAGCCCTAGCACAGATACGCAGTATTTT. Translation: CSARTGTSPSTDTQYF.

This clonotype was observed many times. This rearrangement joins TRBV12-3 or TRBV12-4 to TRBJ1-1; 7 positions agree with TRBD1. The trim removed 6 bases at V and 4 bases at J, leaving 11 bases unmatched. CDR3 size: 15 residues. CDR3 amino acids: CASRTDRVKGTEAFF. The DNA of the CDR3 is TGTGCCAGCAGAACAGACAGGGTAAAAGGCACTGAAGCTTTCTTT.

This clonotype was counted a few times. This chain connects TRBV28 to TRBJ2-1, with D maybe TRBD1 (6 bases). Trimming cost V 3 bases and J 6 bases, with 15 bases left between them. In germline, CDR1 is MDHEN, CDR2 SYDVKM. CDR3 length: 15 residues. As DNA, the CDR3 is TGTGCCAGCAGTTTGGCCGTTAACAGGGTCAATGAGCAGTTCTTC. Protein sequence: CASSLAVNRVNEQFF. Full variable domain (missing parts from reference TRBV28 and TRBJ2-1): DVKVTQSSRYLVKRTGEKVFLECVQDMDHENMFWYRQDPGLGLRLIYFSYDVKMKEKGDIPEGYSVSREKKERFSLILESASTNQTSMYLCASSLAVNRVNEQFFGPGTRLTVL.

The rearrangement links TRBV7-9 to TRBJ2-5; no firm D call. Germline lookup yields CDR1 SEHNR and CDR2 FQNEAQ (reference sequence). The CDR3 has 14 residues. Trimming stripped 5 bases from V and 4 bases from J, with 14 bases between. The CDR3 here is CASSAEVVRETQYF. CDR3 DNA sequence: TGTGCCAGCAGCGCCGAGGTTGTCCGAGAGACCCAGTACTTC. The full variable domain, with the rest looked up from reference TRBV7-9 and TRBJ2-5, is DTGVSQNPRHKITKRGQNVTFRCDPISEHNRLYWYRQTLGQGPEFLTYFQNEAQLEKSRLLSDRFSAERPKGSFSTLEIQRTEQGDSAMYLCASSAEVVRETQYFGPGTRLLVL.

This clonotype was counted between two and nine times. The chain carries TRBV28 and TRBJ1-5, with D tentatively TRBD1 (6 bases). CDR1 MDHEN and CDR2 SYDVKM come from the germline V gene. This CDR3 region has 12 residues. Trimming took off 7 bases at V and 4 bases at J, with 8 bases between the two ends. The CDR3 DNA follows: TGTGCCAGCAAGGGGGAAAATCAGCCCCAGCATTTT. Its protein product is CASKGENQPQHF.

The V and J genes are TRBV5-1 and TRBJ2-3; D is unclear. The CDR3 contains 16 residues. Trimming removed 0 bases from V and 4 bases from J, with 15 bases in between. Germline CDR1 and CDR2: SGHRS and YFSETQ. The CDR3 spells CASSLVGYLAADTQYF. For the CDR3, the DNA is TGCGCCAGCAGCTTGGTAGGGTACTTGGCAGCAGATACGCAGTATTTT.

This clonotype has ten or more counts. The chain links TRBV11-1 to TRBJ2-2; D gene uncertain. CDR3 length equals 15 residues. The ends were cut back, 0 bases at V and 4 bases at J, with 9 bases in the middle. Germline V gives CDR1 SGHAT, CDR2 FQDESV (reference sequence). The CDR3 sequence is CASSLARLPTGELFF. The CDR3 DNA follows: TGTGCCAGCAGCTTAGCGAGGCTACCCACCGGGGAGCTGTTTTTT.

The chain uses TRBV16 and TRBJ1-2; D not resolved. This CDR3 contains 15 residues. Germline V gene sequence: CDR1 KGHSY, CDR2 FQNENV. V was pared by 2 bases and J by 4 bases, with 14 bases between. CDR3 bases: TGTGCCAGCAGCCAAGGTCACAGTCCTATCTATGGCTACACCTTC. Translating it yields CASSQGHSPIYGYTF.

The chain recombines TRBV7-8 with TRBJ2-7, with 12 nucleotides matching TRBD1. Germline V lookup: CDR1 SGHVS, CDR2 FQNEAQ. The CDR3 is made up of 16 amino acids. J lost 5 bases, V lost 4 bases, and 9 bases had no gene match. CDR3 bases: TGTGCCAGCAGCTATTCTAGGGACAGGGGGCTCAACGAGCAGTACTTC. Its translation: CASSYSRDRGLNEQYF.

This clonotype was counted a few times. The gene calls are TRBV7-9 and TRBJ2-7, with D maybe TRBD2 (6 bases). Trimming pared 3 bases from V and 5 bases from J, leaving 14 bases between. The CDR3 runs to 14 residues. The germline V gene has CDR1 SEHNR and CDR2 FQNEAQ (reference sequence). The CDR3 here is CASSFYRDSDEQYV. The CDR3 DNA reads TGTGCCAGCAGCTTTTACCGGGACTCAGACGAGCAGTACGTC.

This clonotype was detected only once. J is TRBJ2-5 and V is TRBV12-3 or TRBV12-4; TRBD2 agrees at 10 bases. V was clipped by 6 bases and J by 5 bases; unmatched bases: 6. The CDR3 runs to 14 residues. This chain's CDR3 is CASSISGRWETQYF. The DNA for the CDR3 is TGTGCCAGCAGCATTAGCGGGAGGTGGGAGACCCAGTACTTC.

This clonotype showed up many times. This chain links TRBV14 with TRBJ2-1, with D perhaps matching TRBD1 (5 bases). The ends were cut back, 1 base at V and 2 bases at J, with 12 bases in the middle. The CDR3 sequence is 16 residues long. Germline V gene data show CDR1 as SGHDN and CDR2 as FVKESK. CDR3 sequence: CASSQAQGYPYNEQFF. The CDR3 bases are TGTGCCAGCAGCCAAGCCCAGGGATACCCCTACAATGAGCAGTTCTTC.